This T cell receptor (beta chain) was recorded in a study of T cells in Graves' hyperthyroidism and ophthalmopathy. Regions amplified from RNA transcripts were the TCR beta CDR3 regions. The study used the HTBI primer set for a first-round RT-PCR of the TCR CDR3. TCRdb fed the multiplex PCR reads into MiXCR, producing one record per CDR3 protein. The top ten clones hold roughly 33% of a sample with about 300,000 distinct CDR3 sequences, around a sixth of them seen once. The germline V and J ends were trimmed by 2 bases and 8 bases, with 14 bases remaining between them. The CDR3 consists of 15 residues. The germline V gene has CDR1 KGHDR and CDR2 SFDVKD. The PBMCs studied were ones that came from about 10 ml fresh peripheral blood. This clonotype has a handful of counts.

The sample was blood. V gene TRBV24-1 combines with J gene TRBJ1-4, with D uncertain. This TCR came from a man aged 25 to 40 with Graves' hyperthyroidism. The CDR3 DNA sequence: TGTGCCACCAGTGATTCCGGGGAGGGCGGAGAAAAACTGTTTTTT. Amino acid sequence: CATSDSGEGGEKLFF.